Shown below are 23 T cell receptor beta chains from a single sample sequenced in a study of T cells after yellow fever vaccination. TCRdb ran MiXCR on the 5' RACE reads and lists one entry per CDR3 protein. The data hold 230,000 or so distinct CDR3 sequences, with roughly 6.3% observed a single time. Sequencing was performed on CD4+ T cells sorted from PBMCs, taken on the day of the yellow fever booster vaccination. Receptor source: a man aged 30 to 39 who received the YFV17D yellow fever vaccine.

The CDR3 DNA is TGCAGTGCTAGAGGGGCCATCGAGCAGTACTTC. As protein: CSARGAIEQYF. The chain is built from TRBV20-1 and TRBJ2-7; D not resolved. Germline CDR1 is DFQATT and CDR2 is SNEGSKA (reference sequence). The V gene lost 1 base and the J gene lost 6 bases, with 7 bases spanning the gap. The CDR3 sequence is 11 residues long.

The chain couples TRBV5-1 to TRBJ2-7; 11 bases agree with TRBD2. The CDR3 has 16 residues. Per germline, CDR1 SGHRS and CDR2 YFSETQ. The trim removed 2 bases at V and 0 bases at J, leaving 4 bases unmatched. The CDR3 here is CASSFSSGRTSYEQYF. The DNA for the CDR3 is TGCGCCAGCAGCTTCTCTAGCGGGAGGACCTCCTACGAGCAGTACTTC.

This clonotype has a handful of counts. As DNA, the CDR3 is TGTGCCAGCAGCGCGGGGACCAAGGAGACCCAGTACTTC. As protein: CASSAGTKETQYF. The V call is TRBV7-8, the J call TRBJ2-5; a weak D match, TRBD2 (6 bases). The CDR3 extends over 13 amino acids. Trimming removed 5 bases from V and 5 bases from J, with 12 bases in between. The V gene's germline CDR1 is SGHVS and CDR2 FQNEAQ.

The chain couples TRBV7-2 to TRBJ2-7; 9 bases match TRBD2. The CDR3 extends over 16 amino acids. Germline values: CDR1 SGHTA, CDR2 FQGNSA. J lost 4 bases, V lost 1 base, and 8 bases had no gene match. The CDR3 nucleotides are TGTGCCAGCAGCTTAGTTGTCGGTAGCGGGGGATACGAGCAGTACTTC. Its translation is CASSLVVGSGGYEQYF.

This clonotype occurred many times. V usage is TRBV7-9 and J usage is TRBJ2-1; 8 bases map to TRBD1. The CDR3 sequence is 13 residues long. CDR1 SEHNR and CDR2 FQNEAQ come from the germline V gene (reference sequence). V gave up 5 bases and J gave up 10 bases; unmatched junction bases: 7. Here the CDR3 DNA reads TGTGCCAGCAGCCCGACAGGGGTCTGGGAGCAGTTCTTC. Its protein product is CASSPTGVWEQFF. The entire variable domain, with the rest obtained from reference TRBV7-9 and TRBJ2-1, is as follows: DTGVSQNPRHKITKRGQNVTFRCDPISEHNRLYWYRQTLGQGPEFLTYFQNEAQLEKSRLLSDRFSAERPKGSFSTLEIQRTEQGDSAMYLCASSPTGVWEQFFGPGTRLTVL.

This clonotype occurred many times. The CDR3 DNA follows: TGCAGTGCCTTAAATAACAGGGGCGCCGGAAACACCATATATTTT. It is translated as CSALNNRGAGNTIYF. This chain joins TRBV20-1 and TRBJ1-3, with 7 positions matching TRBD1. The germline gives CDR1 DFQATT, CDR2 SNEGSKA (reference sequence). With 6 bases clipped from V and 4 bases from J, the junction kept 12 bases outside the gene matches. This CDR3 comprises 15 residues.

This clonotype was found many times. The chain couples TRBV7-6 to TRBJ2-5; D unclear. The CDR3 runs 16 residues. Deletions cut 5 bases from V and 0 bases from J, with 16 bases between. From germline, CDR1 is SGHVS and CDR2 FNYEAQ. CDR3 nucleotide sequence: TGTGCCAGCAGCCACGTGGGTCCGGGCAACCAAGAGACCCAGTACTTC. Amino acids: CASSHVGPGNQETQYF.

This clonotype was detected ten times or more. A read error may account for a junction end that differs from germline. The CDR3 nucleotides are TGTGCCAGCGGTTTGCGAATAGTCGAGACCCAGTACTTC. Translation: CASGLRIVETQYF. The chain recombines TRBV28 with TRBJ2-5; D call uncertain. Per germline, CDR1 MDHEN and CDR2 SYDVKM. The CDR3 covers 13 residues. Variable domain in full (rest from reference TRBV28 and TRBJ2-5): DVKVTQSSRYLVKRTGEKVFLECVQDMDHENMFWYRQDPGLGLRLIYFSYDVKMKEKGDIPEGYSVSREKKERFSLILESASTNQTSMYLCASGLRIVETQYFGPGTRLLVL.

A few counts support this clonotype. This chain uses TRBV6-1 with TRBJ2-7; no reliable D call. CDR1 is MNHNS, CDR2 SASEGT, per germline. The CDR3 contains 14 residues. The V end lost 10 bases, the J end lost 2 bases, and 18 bases lay between the germline ends. The CDR3 region is CATPHPSRTYEQYF. CDR3 DNA sequence: TGTGCCACCCCCCACCCGTCTAGGACCTACGAGCAGTACTTC.

This clonotype has at least ten counts. This sequence joins TRBV7-9 and TRBJ2-2; TRBD1 matches at 9 bases. CDR1 SEHNR and CDR2 FQNEAQ come from the germline V gene (reference sequence). CDR3 length equals 15 residues. V was pared by 4 bases and J by 5 bases, with 5 bases of the junction left unmatched. The CDR3, as DNA: TGTGCCAGCAGCTACGGACAGGGGAGTACCGGGGAGCTGTTTTTT. This encodes CASSYGQGSTGELFF.

Many counts were recorded for this clonotype. The chain employs TRBV20-1 and TRBJ1-2; D unclear. CDR1 and CDR2 (germline): DFQATT, SNEGSKA (reference sequence). The V end lost 2 bases, the J end lost 6 bases, and 13 bases lay between the germline ends. The CDR3 sequence is 13 residues long. CDR3 loop: CSARWTTWDGYTF. DNA for the CDR3: TGCAGTGCTAGATGGACGACCTGGGATGGCTACACCTTC.

The rearrangement uses TRBV6-2 or TRBV6-3 and TRBJ2-7, with D perhaps matching TRBD2 (5 bases). Trimming took off 0 bases at V and 0 bases at J, with 15 bases between the two ends. CDR1 is MNHEY and CDR2 is SVGEGT in the germline V gene. The CDR3 consists of 17 residues. CDR3 amino acids: CASSYSSFGLHSYEQYF. CDR3 sequence (DNA): TGTGCCAGCAGTTACTCTAGTTTTGGACTGCACTCCTACGAGCAGTACTTC.

This clonotype was counted only a few times. The rearrangement joins TRBV20-1 to TRBJ1-1; the D gene is possibly TRBD1 (6 bases). The V end was cut by 6 bases, the J end by 10 bases, with 18 bases between. The CDR3 is made up of 12 amino acids. Germline loops: CDR1 DFQATT, CDR2 SNEGSKA (reference sequence). The CDR3 coding sequence is TGCAGTGCCAAGGGGGACCGCGGGGGAGCTTTCTTT. Translating gives CSAKGDRGGAFF.

The chain couples TRBV11-3 to TRBJ2-2; D is ambiguous. The germline CDR1 and CDR2 sequences are SGHNT and YENEEA. V shed 4 bases and J shed 1 base, with 7 bases lying between them. CDR3 size: 14 residues. CDR3 sequence: CASSSNRNTGELFF. As DNA, the CDR3 is TGTGCCAGCAGCTCCAACAGGAACACCGGGGAGCTGTTTTTT. The whole variable domain, remainder taken from reference TRBV11-3 and TRBJ2-2, is EAGVVQSPRYKIIEKKQPVAFWCNPISGHNTLYWYLQNLGQGPELLIRYENEEAVDDSQLPKDRFSAERLKGVDSTLKIQPAELGDSAVYLCASSSNRNTGELFFGEGSRLTVL.

This sequence joins TRBV7-2 and TRBJ1-4; D gene uncertain. V dropped 3 bases and J dropped 3 bases, with 11 bases sitting between them. The CDR3 has 15 amino acids. Per the germline V gene, CDR1 is SGHTA and CDR2 is FQGNSA. DNA for the CDR3: TGTGCCAGCAGCTTTTCGGAGGCCTCTAATGAAAAACTGTTTTTT. This sequence encodes CASSFSEASNEKLFF.

This clonotype has more than one count but fewer than ten. CDR3 bases: TGCGCCAGCAGCTTAGCTACAGGAGACGAGCAGTACTTC. This translates into CASSLATGDEQYF. The chain links TRBV5-1 to TRBJ2-7; TRBD1 might be the D (5 bases). Germline V CDR1 and CDR2: SGHRS, YFSETQ. Trimming removed 2 bases from V and 5 bases from J, with 11 bases in between. The CDR3 loop spans 13 amino acids. Full variable domain (rest looked up from reference TRBV5-1 and TRBJ2-7): KAGVTQTPRYLIKTRGQQVTLSCSPISGHRSVSWYQQTPGQGLQFLFEYFSETQRNKGNFPGRFSGRQFSNSRSEMNVSTLELGDSALYLCASSLATGDEQYFGPGTRLTVT.

The rearrangement joins TRBV6-1 to TRBJ1-2; D ambiguous. The V end lost 4 bases, the J end lost 4 bases, and 4 bases lay between the germline ends. Germline V gene data show CDR1 as MNHNS and CDR2 as SASEGT. This CDR3 has 11 amino acids. In nucleotides, the CDR3 is TGTGCCAGCAGTGGATCCTATGGCTACACCTTC. As protein: CASSGSYGYTF.

The genes are TRBV20-1 and TRBJ2-7; TRBD1 aligns across 10 bases. Germline lookup yields CDR1 DFQATT and CDR2 SNEGSKA (reference sequence). The CDR3 has 15 amino acids. Trimming took 5 bases from V and 2 from J; bases not matched to a gene: 9. CDR3 DNA: TGCAGTGCTTCGAACCGGGACAGGGGAACCTACGAGCAGTACTTC. It codes for CSASNRDRGTYEQYF.

This clonotype was seen only a few times. This chain uses TRBV25-1 with TRBJ2-1; 12 bases are shared with TRBD2. The germline V gene encodes CDR1 MGHDK and CDR2 SYGVNS. The CDR3 has 20 amino acids. Trimming cost V 4 bases and J 0 bases; bases outside gene matches: 13. The CDR3 loop reads CASSGRLGLAGSSSYNEQFF. The DNA of the CDR3 is TGTGCCAGCAGTGGCCGATTAGGACTAGCGGGATCTAGCTCCTACAATGAGCAGTTCTTC.

There are a few counts of this clonotype. The chain has TRBV7-2 and TRBJ1-6; D not certain. Trimming removed 0 bases from V and 7 bases from J, with 10 bases in between. The germline gives CDR1 SGHTA, CDR2 FQGNSA. The CDR3 contains 15 residues. The CDR3 region has the DNA TGTGCCAGCAGCTTAGCGATCGGACGGAATTCACCCCTCCACTTT. This sequence encodes CASSLAIGRNSPLHF.

The chain has TRBV20-1 and TRBJ2-1; 8 bases line up with TRBD2. With 5 bases clipped from V and 2 bases from J, the junction kept 8 bases outside the gene matches. The CDR3 runs to 15 residues. CDR1 is DFQATT, CDR2 SNEGSKA, per germline (reference sequence). In nucleotides, the CDR3 is TGCAGTGCTTTTGGTGGAGCGGGAGCCTACAATGAGCAGTTCTTC. Amino acid sequence: CSAFGGAGAYNEQFF.

This clonotype was counted ten times or more. The CDR3 protein is CASSSEGSGELFF. CDR3 sequence (DNA): TGTGCCAGCAGCTCCGAGGGTTCTGGGGAGCTGTTTTTT. This chain joins TRBV5-4 and TRBJ2-2; weak D call: TRBD2 (5 bases). The CDR3 totals 13 residues. The ends were cut back, 3 bases at V and 8 bases at J, with 11 bases in the middle. Per the germline V gene, CDR1 is SGHNT and CDR2 is YYREEE (reference sequence).

This clonotype was detected ten times or more. CDR3 loop: CASSKVVDGGSNQPQHF. The CDR3 DNA reads as TGTGCCAGCAGCAAAGTAGTGGACGGGGGGAGCAATCAGCCCCAGCATTTT. This sequence joins TRBV21-1 and TRBJ1-5; no check of the table's D call, TRBD1, against the DNA was made. TRBV21-1 is flagged as a pseudogene. CDR3 size: 17 residues.